One sample yielded the 11 T cell receptor beta chains listed below, sequenced in a study of cytomegalovirus exposure and HLA in healthy donors. With 60 Vbeta and 13 Jbeta primers, the PCR was carried out. Repertoires were generated with immunoSEQ multiplex PCR, while TCRdb's copy carries only in-frame clones and drops some. The data contain some 140,000 clones, 65% to 80% of them seen just once; the ten biggest clones take up 4%. The specimen was PBMCs. These receptors were taken from a woman aged 40 to 55 in good health and CMV-seronegative.

V and J are TRBV29-1 and TRBJ2-1, with D possibly being TRBD2 (5 bases). The V end lost 4 bases, the J end lost 5 bases, and 12 bases lay between the germline ends. Germline CDR1 SQVTM, CDR2 ANQGSEA. CDR3 length equals 13 residues. The DNA for the CDR3 is TGCAGCGTTGGGGTGCGGGTAGACAATGAGCAGTTCTTC. It translates to CSVGVRVDNEQFF.

This chain uses TRBV21-1 with TRBJ2-1; the table's D call, TRBD1, has no DNA check behind it. TRBV21-1 is a pseudogene. The CDR3 covers 19 residues. In DNA, the CDR3 is TGTGCCAGCAGCGCGAAGGGGGTCACAAACCCGCTGTCCTACAATGAGCAGTTCTTC. This gives the protein CASSAKGVTNPLSYNEQFF.

In its sample, this clone was seen once. The chain is built from TRBV2 and TRBJ2-1; D is perhaps TRBD2 (6 bases). Germline CDR1 reads SNHLY; CDR2 reads FYNNEI. The CDR3 spans 16 residues. Between the trimmed V and J ends, which lost 3 bases and 4 bases, there was a span of 16 bases. The CDR3 region has the DNA TGTGCCAGCAGTGAGGTCCCTGGGACTTCTTACAATGAGCAGTTCTTC. This gives the protein CASSEVPGTSYNEQFF.

The chain has TRBV10-1 and TRBJ2-7; maybe TRBD1 (5 bases). The CDR3 is 12 amino acids. V lost 8 bases and J 2 bases, leaving 10 bases between the germline ends. Germline lookup yields CDR1 WNHNN and CDR2 SYGVQD (reference sequence). This CDR3 reads CASGASTYEQYF. CDR3 DNA: TGCGCCAGCGGGGCCAGTACCTACGAGCAGTACTTC.

This chain links TRBV4-2 with TRBJ1-6, with a weak D call TRBD1 (6 bases). The germline V gene has CDR1 LGHNA and CDR2 YNFKEQ. CDR3 length: 13 amino acids. Trimming removed 1 base at V and 15 bases at J, with 13 bases between. DNA for the CDR3: TGTGCCAGCAGCCAAGGGACAGCGGAGAGCCTCCACTTT. Protein sequence: CASSQGTAESLHF.

The chain is built from TRBV18 and TRBJ1-2; the match to TRBD1 covers 7 bases. Trimming took 6 bases from V and 2 from J; bases not matched to a gene: 6. Per the germline V gene, CDR1 is KGHSH and CDR2 is LQKENI. CDR3 length equals 14 residues. DNA for the CDR3: TGTGCCAGCTCCTTCGAGGGGGCGAACTATGGCTACACCTTC. This codes for CASSFEGANYGYTF.

This clone was seen a handful of times. The chain is built from TRBV10-3 and TRBJ2-3; 7 bases line up with TRBD1. With 4 bases clipped from V and 1 base from J, the junction kept 2 bases outside the gene matches. CDR1 is ENHRY and CDR2 is SYGVKD in the germline V gene. This CDR3 region has 14 residues. This CDR3 reads CAISGQGGTDTQYF. The CDR3 DNA follows: TGTGCCATCAGTGGGCAGGGGGGCACAGATACGCAGTATTTT.

The chain carries TRBV5-1 and TRBJ1-2; a possible D gene is TRBD1 (5 bases). Per the germline V gene, CDR1 is SGHRS and CDR2 is YFSETQ. V was shortened by 0 bases and J by 3 bases, with 12 bases between the two germline ends. This CDR3 region has 15 residues. This CDR3 reads CASSLGRGLDYGYTF. CDR3 nucleotides: TGCGCCAGCAGCTTGGGTCGGGGACTGGACTATGGCTACACCTTC. Complete variable domain (other parts from reference TRBV5-1 and TRBJ1-2): KAGVTQTPRYLIKTRGQQVTLSCSPISGHRSVSWYQQTPGQGLQFLFEYFSETQRNKGNFPGRFSGRQFSNSRSEMNVSTLELGDSALYLCASSLGRGLDYGYTFGSGTRLTVV.

In this sample, this clone turned up a few times. V is TRBV6-5 and J is TRBJ2-5; 7 bases are a match to TRBD2. The J segment lost 4 bases and the V segment lost 5 bases, leaving 10 bases of the junction unmatched. The CDR3 has 15 amino acids. Germline CDR1 reads MNHEY; CDR2 reads SVGAGI. CDR3 nucleotide sequence: TGTGCCAGCAGTGGAGAAGCGGGAAATTCAGAGACCCAGTACTTC. Its protein product is CASSGEAGNSETQYF.

This clone was seen once. The chain recombines TRBV27 with TRBJ1-1; D is undetermined. V was shortened by 6 bases and J by 0 bases, with 8 bases between the two germline ends. CDR1 and CDR2 (germline): MNHEY, SMNVEV (reference sequence). The length of the CDR3 is 13 residues. The DNA for the CDR3 is TGTGCCAGCAGCGGCGGAATGAACACTGAAGCTTTCTTT. Translation gives CASSGGMNTEAFF.

V gene TRBV27 combines with J gene TRBJ1-1; tentatively, D is TRBD1 (6 bases). The CDR3 contains 15 residues. Germline V gives CDR1 MNHEY, CDR2 SMNVEV (reference sequence). V was pared by 2 bases and J by 0 bases, with 10 bases between. The CDR3 here is CASSLGGSLNTEAFF. The CDR3 DNA follows: TGTGCCAGCAGTTTAGGGGGCTCTTTGAACACTGAAGCTTTCTTT.